This entry lists 3 T cell receptor beta chains sequenced from one sample in a study of T cell responses to AZD1222 COVID-19 vaccine. Sequencing used immunoSEQ multiplex PCR; TCRdb keeps in-frame clones, though not all of them. The sample shows 100,000 or so clones, 84% of them seen only once. The material sequenced was peripheral blood, taken on day 0 of AZD1222 vaccination. The receptors come from an adult in good health.

Points on this clone: Other DNA sequences in this sample translate to the same CDR3. This rearrangement joins TRBV12-3 or TRBV12-4 to TRBJ1-1; maybe TRBD1 (5 bases). Trimming cost V 6 bases and J 0 bases, with 8 bases left between them. CDR3 size: 13 residues. In DNA, the CDR3 is TGTGCCAGCAGCAAGACAGTGAACACTGAAGCTTTCTTT. It codes for CASSKTVNTEAFF.

This chain uses TRBV6-1 with TRBJ2-7, with a possible D match to TRBD1 (5 bases). The ends were cut back, 3 bases at V and 2 bases at J, with 14 bases in the middle. Per the germline V gene, CDR1 is MNHNS and CDR2 is SASEGT. CDR3 length: 15 amino acids. DNA of the CDR3: TGTGCCAGCAGTGAGGTTCAGGGTGCTCCCTACGAGCAGTACTTC. This sequence encodes CASSEVQGAPYEQYF.

The CDR3 coding sequence is TGTGCCAGTAGTCCTATGGGAGACACCATATATTTT. Translated: CASSPMGDTIYF. The genes are TRBV19 and TRBJ1-3; D is uncertain. The CDR3 spans 12 residues. The germline gives CDR1 LNHDA, CDR2 SQIVND (reference sequence). V was shortened by 5 bases and J by 8 bases, with 10 bases between the two germline ends.